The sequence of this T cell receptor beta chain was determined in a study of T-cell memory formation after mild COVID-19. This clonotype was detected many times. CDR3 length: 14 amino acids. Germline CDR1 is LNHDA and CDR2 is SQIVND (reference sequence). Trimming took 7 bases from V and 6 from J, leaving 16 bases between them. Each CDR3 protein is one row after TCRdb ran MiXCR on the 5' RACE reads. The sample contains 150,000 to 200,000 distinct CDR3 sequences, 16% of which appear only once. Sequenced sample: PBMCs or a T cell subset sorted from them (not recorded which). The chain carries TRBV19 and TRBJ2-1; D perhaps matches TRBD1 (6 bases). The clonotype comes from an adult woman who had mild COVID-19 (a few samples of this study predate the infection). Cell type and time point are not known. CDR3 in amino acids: CASKDSLNLNEQFF. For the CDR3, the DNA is TGTGCCAGTAAGGACAGCCTAAATCTCAATGAGCAGTTCTTC.